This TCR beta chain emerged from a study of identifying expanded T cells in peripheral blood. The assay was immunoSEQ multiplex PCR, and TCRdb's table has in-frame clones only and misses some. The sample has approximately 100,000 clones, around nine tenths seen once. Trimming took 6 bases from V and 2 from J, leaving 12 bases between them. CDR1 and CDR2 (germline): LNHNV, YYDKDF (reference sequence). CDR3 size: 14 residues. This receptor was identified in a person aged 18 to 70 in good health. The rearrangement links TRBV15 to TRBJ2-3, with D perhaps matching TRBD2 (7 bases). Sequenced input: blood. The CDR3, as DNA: TGTGCCACCAGTCTCGCGGGGGCCACAGATACGCAGTATTTT. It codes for CATSLAGATDTQYF.